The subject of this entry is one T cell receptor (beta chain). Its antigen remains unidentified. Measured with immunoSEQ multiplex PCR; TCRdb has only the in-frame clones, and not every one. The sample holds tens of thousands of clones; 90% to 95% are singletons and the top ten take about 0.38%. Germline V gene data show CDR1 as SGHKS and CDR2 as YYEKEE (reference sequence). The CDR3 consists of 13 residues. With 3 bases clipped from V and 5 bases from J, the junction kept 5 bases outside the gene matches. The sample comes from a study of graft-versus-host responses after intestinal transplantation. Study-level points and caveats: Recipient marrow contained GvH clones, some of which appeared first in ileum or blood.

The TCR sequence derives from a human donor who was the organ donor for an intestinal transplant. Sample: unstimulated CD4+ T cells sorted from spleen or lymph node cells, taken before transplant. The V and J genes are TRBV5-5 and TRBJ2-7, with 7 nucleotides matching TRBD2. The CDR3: CASSWGLSHEQYF. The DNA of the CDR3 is TGTGCCAGCAGCTGGGGACTAAGCCACGAGCAGTACTTC.